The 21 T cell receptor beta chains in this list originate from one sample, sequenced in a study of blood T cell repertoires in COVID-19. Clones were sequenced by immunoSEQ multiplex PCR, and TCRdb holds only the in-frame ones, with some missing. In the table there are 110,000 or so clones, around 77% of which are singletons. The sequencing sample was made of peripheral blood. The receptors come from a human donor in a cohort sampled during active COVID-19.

Written as DNA, the CDR3 is TGCGCCAGCAGCCCCGGACAGGGGACTAATGAAAAACTGTTTTTT. Translation: CASSPGQGTNEKLFF. The chain joins TRBV5-1 to TRBJ1-4; TRBD1 matches at 9 bases. Germline lookup yields CDR1 SGHRS and CDR2 YFSETQ. The CDR3 sequence is 15 residues long. After removal of 4 bases from V and 2 bases from J, the junction contained 3 bases not matched to a gene. Looking up the rest from reference TRBV5-1 and TRBJ1-4 gives the full variable domain: KAGVTQTPRYLIKTRGQQVTLSCSPISGHRSVSWYQQTPGQGLQFLFEYFSETQRNKGNFPGRFSGRQFSNSRSEMNVSTLELGDSALYLCASSPGQGTNEKLFFGSGTQLSVL.

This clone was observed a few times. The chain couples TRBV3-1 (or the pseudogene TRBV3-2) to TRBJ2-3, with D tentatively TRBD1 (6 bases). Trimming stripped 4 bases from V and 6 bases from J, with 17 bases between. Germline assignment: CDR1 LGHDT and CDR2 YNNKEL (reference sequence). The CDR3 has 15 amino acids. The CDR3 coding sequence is TGTGCCAGCAGCCGCAGGACAGTTGGAGTGGATACGCAGTATTTT. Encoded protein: CASSRRTVGVDTQYF.

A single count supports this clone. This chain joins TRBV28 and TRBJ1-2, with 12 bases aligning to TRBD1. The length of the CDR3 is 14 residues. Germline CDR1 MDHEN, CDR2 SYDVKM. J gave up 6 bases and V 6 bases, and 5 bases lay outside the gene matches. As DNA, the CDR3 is TGTGCCAGCAGCCCGGGACAGGGGGCCCATGGCTACACCTTC. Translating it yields CASSPGQGAHGYTF.

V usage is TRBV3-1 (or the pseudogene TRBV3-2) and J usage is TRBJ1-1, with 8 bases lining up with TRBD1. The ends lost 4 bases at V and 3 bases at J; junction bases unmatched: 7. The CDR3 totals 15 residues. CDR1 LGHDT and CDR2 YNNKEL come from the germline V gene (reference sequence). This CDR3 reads CASSPSGGADTEAFF. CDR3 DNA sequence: TGTGCCAGCAGCCCCTCAGGGGGCGCGGACACTGAAGCTTTCTTT.

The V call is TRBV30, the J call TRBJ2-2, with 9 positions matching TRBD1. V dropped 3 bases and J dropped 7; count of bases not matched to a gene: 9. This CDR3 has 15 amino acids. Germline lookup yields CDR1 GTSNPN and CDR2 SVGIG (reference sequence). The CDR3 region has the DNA TGTGCCTGGAGCCTCTCGGTGACAGGGGGCGGGGAGCTGTTTTTT. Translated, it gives CAWSLSVTGGGELFF.

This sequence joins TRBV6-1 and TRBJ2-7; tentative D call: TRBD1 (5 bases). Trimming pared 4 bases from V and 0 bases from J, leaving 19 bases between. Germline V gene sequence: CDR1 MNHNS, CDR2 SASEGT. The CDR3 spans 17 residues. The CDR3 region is CASSAYQGHVSSYEQYF. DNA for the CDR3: TGTGCCAGCAGTGCGTACCAGGGCCACGTTAGCTCCTACGAGCAGTACTTC.

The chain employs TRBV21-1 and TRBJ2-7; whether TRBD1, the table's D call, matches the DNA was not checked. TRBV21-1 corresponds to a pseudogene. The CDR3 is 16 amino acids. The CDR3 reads CASSKSRTGPLYEQYF. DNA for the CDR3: TGTGCCAGCAGCAAGAGTCGGACAGGCCCTCTTTACGAGCAGTACTTC.

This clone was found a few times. This CDR3 is CASSPPGTGHEKLFF. The DNA for the CDR3 is TGTGCCAGCAGTCCCCCTGGGACAGGGCACGAAAAACTGTTTTTT. The rearrangement uses TRBV6-6 and TRBJ1-4; 9 positions agree with TRBD1. The CDR3 has 15 amino acids. Germline V gene sequence: CDR1 MNHNY, CDR2 SVGAGI (reference sequence). V was pared by 5 bases and J by 8 bases, with 9 bases of the junction left unmatched.

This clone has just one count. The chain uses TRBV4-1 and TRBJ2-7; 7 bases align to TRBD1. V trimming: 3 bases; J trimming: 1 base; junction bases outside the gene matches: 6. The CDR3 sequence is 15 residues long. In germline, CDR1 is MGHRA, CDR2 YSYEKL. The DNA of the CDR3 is TGCGCCAGCAGCCAGTCCGGGACAGAGTCCTACGAGCAGTACTTC. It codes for CASSQSGTESYEQYF.

The CDR3 DNA is TGCAGCGGAGATCCCGGGACAGGCGGACATGGCTACACCTTC. It codes for CSGDPGTGGHGYTF. The chain recombines TRBV29-1 with TRBJ1-2; 8 bases agree with TRBD1. This CDR3 is 14 amino acids long. Looked up from germline, CDR1 is SQVTM and CDR2 is ANQGSEA. Trimming took 7 bases from V and 6 from J; bases not matched to a gene: 13.

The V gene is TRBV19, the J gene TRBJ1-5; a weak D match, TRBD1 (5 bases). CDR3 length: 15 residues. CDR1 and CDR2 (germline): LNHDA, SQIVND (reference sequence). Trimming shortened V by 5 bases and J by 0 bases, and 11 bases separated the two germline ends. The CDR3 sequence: CASSLRQYSNQPQHF. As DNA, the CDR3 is TGTGCCAGTAGTCTTCGACAGTATAGCAATCAGCCCCAGCATTTT.

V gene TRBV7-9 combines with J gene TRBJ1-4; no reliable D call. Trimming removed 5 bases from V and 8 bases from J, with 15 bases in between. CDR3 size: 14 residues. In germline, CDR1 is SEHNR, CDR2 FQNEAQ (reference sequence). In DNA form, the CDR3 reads TGTGCCAGCAGCCTGGGAGGTGGGCTAGAAAAACTGTTTTTT. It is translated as CASSLGGGLEKLFF.

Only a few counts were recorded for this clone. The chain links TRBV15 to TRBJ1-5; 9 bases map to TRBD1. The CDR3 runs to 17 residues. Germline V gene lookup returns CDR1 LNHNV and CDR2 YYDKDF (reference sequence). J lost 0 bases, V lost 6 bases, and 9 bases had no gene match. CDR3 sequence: CATRGDREGGSNQPQHF. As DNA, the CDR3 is TGTGCCACCAGAGGGGACAGGGAGGGAGGTAGCAATCAGCCCCAGCATTTT.

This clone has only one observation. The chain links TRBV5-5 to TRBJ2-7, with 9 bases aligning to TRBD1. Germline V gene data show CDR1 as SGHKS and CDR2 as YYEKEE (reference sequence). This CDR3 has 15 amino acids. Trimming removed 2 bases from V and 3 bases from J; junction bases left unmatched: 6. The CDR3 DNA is TGTGCCAGCAGCTTTAGACAGGGGGGAAGCTACGAGCAGTACTTC. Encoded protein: CASSFRQGGSYEQYF.

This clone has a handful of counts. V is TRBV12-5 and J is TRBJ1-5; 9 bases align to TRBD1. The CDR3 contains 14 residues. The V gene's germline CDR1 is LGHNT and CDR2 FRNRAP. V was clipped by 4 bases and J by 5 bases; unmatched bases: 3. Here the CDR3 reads CASGWGQGDQPQHF. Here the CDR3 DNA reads TGTGCTAGTGGTTGGGGACAGGGTGATCAGCCCCAGCATTTT.

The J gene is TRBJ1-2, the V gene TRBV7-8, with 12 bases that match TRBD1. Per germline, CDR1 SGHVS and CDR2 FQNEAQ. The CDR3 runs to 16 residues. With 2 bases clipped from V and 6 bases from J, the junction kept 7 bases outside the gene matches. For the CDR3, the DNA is TGTGCCAGCAGCTTACGCTGGGACAGGGGGCGTGATGGCTACACCTTC. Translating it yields CASSLRWDRGRDGYTF.

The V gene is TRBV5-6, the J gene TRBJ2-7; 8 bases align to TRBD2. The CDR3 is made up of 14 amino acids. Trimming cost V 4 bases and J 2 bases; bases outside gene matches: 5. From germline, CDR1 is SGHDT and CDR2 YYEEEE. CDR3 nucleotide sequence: TGTGCCAGCAGCGCGGGACTAGGGGCCTACGAGCAGTACTTC. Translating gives CASSAGLGAYEQYF.

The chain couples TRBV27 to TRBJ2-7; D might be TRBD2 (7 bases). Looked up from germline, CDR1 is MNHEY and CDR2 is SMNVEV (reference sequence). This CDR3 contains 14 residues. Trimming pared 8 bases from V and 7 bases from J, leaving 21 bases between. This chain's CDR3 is CASALGGGRGEQYF. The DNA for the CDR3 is TGTGCCAGCGCCCTGGGCGGGGGCCGAGGTGAGCAGTACTTC.

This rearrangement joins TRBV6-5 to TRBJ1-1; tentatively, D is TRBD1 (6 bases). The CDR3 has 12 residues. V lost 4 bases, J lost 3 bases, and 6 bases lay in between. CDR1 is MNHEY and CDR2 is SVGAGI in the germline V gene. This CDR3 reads CASSSGDTEAFF. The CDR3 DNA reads TGTGCCAGCAGTTCAGGGGACACTGAAGCTTTCTTT.

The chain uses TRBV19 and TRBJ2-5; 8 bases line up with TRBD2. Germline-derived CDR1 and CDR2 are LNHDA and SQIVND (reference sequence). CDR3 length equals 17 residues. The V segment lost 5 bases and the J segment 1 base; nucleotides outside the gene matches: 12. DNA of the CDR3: TGTGCCAGTAGTCTAGGTGTTAGCGGGGCAGGCCAAGAGACCCAGTACTTC. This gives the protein CASSLGVSGAGQETQYF.

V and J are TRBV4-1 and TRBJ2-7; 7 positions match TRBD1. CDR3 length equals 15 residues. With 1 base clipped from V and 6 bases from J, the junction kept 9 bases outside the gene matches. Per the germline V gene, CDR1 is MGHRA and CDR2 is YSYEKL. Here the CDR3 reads CASSQVARGTGEQYF. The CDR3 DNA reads TGCGCCAGCAGCCAAGTGGCCAGGGGGACGGGCGAGCAGTACTTC.